This TCR beta chain was obtained from a study of blood T cell repertoires in COVID-19. CDR3 length: 15 residues. Germline CDR1 and CDR2: SGHDN and FVKESK. J was trimmed by 6 bases and V by 3 bases; bases with no gene match: 9. The repertoire was sequenced with immunoSEQ multiplex PCR; TCRdb's copy has only in-frame clones and lacks some. The table has about 180,000 clones, 65% to 90% seen once; the top ten hold roughly 15%. What was sequenced was PBMCs or T cells enriched from blood (not recorded which). This receptor was obtained from a man aged 50-60 years who had recovered from COVID-19. The chain uses TRBV14 and TRBJ2-3; 7 bases agree with TRBD2. In DNA, the CDR3 is TGTGCCAGCAGCCAGAACCCTCTAGCGGCGGATACGCAGTATTTT. This codes for CASSQNPLAADTQYF.